A selection of T cell receptor beta chains follows, all from one sample in a study of T cells after yellow fever vaccination. TCRdb ran MiXCR on the 5' RACE reads and lists one entry per CDR3 protein. The sample lists about 500,000 distinct CDR3 sequences, less than 20% occurring once. Sequencing used PBMCs, obtained 5 days after the first yellow fever vaccination. The source is a man aged 18-30 years who received the YFV17D yellow fever vaccine. CDR3s include the opening cysteine and the closing phenylalanine or tryptophan. A D gene is named only where the DNA matches it firmly. Part of the rows lack a size; the others show once, few, many or a class for expanded clones.

V gene	clone size	J gene	D gene	CDR3 protein	CDR3 DNA
TRBV2	NA	TRBJ1-1	NA	CASSESGPALGAFF	TGTGCCAGCAGTGAATCCGGGCCAGCCTTGGGAGCTTTCTTT
TRBV9	few	TRBJ2-2	NA	CASSVAEKTGELFF	TGTGCCAGCAGCGTAGCTGAGAAAACCGGGGAGCTGTTTTTT
TRBV11-3	few	TRBJ2-7	NA	CASSPRAGGSYEQYF	TGTGCCAGCAGCCCCCGGGCAGGGGGGTCCTACGAGCAGTACTTC
TRBV29-1	NA	TRBJ1-4	TRBD1	CSVRDRPNEKLFF	TGCAGCGTCCGGGACAGACCTAATGAAAAACTGTTTTTT
TRBV24-1	NA	TRBJ2-5	NA	CATSDETAQYF	TGTGCCACCAGTGATGAGACGGCCCAGTACTTC
TRBV7-7	few	TRBJ2-3	TRBD2	CASSVGAGRTDTQYF	TGTGCCAGCAGCGTAGGAGCGGGGCGCACAGATACGCAGTATTTT
TRBV6-1	NA	TRBJ2-7	NA	CASSTGGTAYEQYF	TGTGCCAGCAGTACAGGCGGGACAGCCTACGAGCAGTACTTC
TRBV5-1	NA	TRBJ2-1	TRBD2	CASSPLIAGKNNEQFF	TGCGCCAGCAGCCCCCTAATAGCGGGGAAAAACAATGAGCAGTTCTTC
TRBV7-6	NA	TRBJ2-1	TRBD2	CASSQRGGIDNEQFF	TGTGCCAGCAGCCAACGGGGGGGCATCGACAATGAGCAGTTCTTC
TRBV6-2/TRBV6-3	few	TRBJ2-1	TRBD2	CASRGTSGGSSYNEQFF	TGTGCCAGCAGAGGGACTAGCGGGGGGAGCTCCTACAATGAGCAGTTCTTC
TRBV4-1	few	TRBJ1-1	NA	CASSQGRGRVTEAFF	TGCGCCAGCAGCCAAGGTCGGGGGCGAGTCACTGAAGCTTTCTTT
TRBV9	few	TRBJ2-5	NA	CASSVSDRQETQYF	TGTGCCAGCAGCGTCTCTGACAGGCAAGAGACCCAGTACTTC
TRBV10-1	NA	TRBJ2-1	NA	CASSLNRVDDEQFF	TGCGCCAGCAGCCTCAACAGGGTAGACGATGAGCAGTTCTTC
TRBV5-5	many	TRBJ2-5	TRBD1	CASGIRGQGRQETQYF	TGTGCCAGCGGGATTAGGGGACAGGGACGCCAAGAGACCCAGTACTTC
TRBV18	NA	TRBJ2-5	NA	CASSPPSAAKETQYF	TGTGCCAGCTCACCACCGTCGGCTGCCAAAGAGACCCAGTACTTC